A single sample gave rise to the 3 T cell receptor beta chains below, sequenced in a study of regulatory T cells in long-lasting Graves disease. Through Arm-PCR of CDR3 regions and iRepertoire HTBI primers, TCR beta libraries were built. Via MiXCR, TCRdb re-called the multiplex PCR reads, giving one row per CDR3 protein. The repertoire holds 350,000 to 450,000 distinct CDR3 sequences, with around a fifth as singletons. The time point was: persistent/refractory GD, antithyroid drugs over 5 years with positive TRAb. Making the TCR library involved RNA that had been extracted from PBMCs. The specimen was peripheral blood mononuclear cells (PBMCs), collected when the disease was refractory, from a patient treated with antithyroid drugs. All receptors derive from a female donor with Graves disease.

As concerns this clonotype: Relative to the germline gene, one junction end is altered; a read error may explain this. The chain uses TRBV4-1 and TRBJ1-2; D gene ambiguous. Germline CDR1 MGHRA, CDR2 YSYEKL. The CDR3 consists of 12 residues. CDR3 residues: CTSRGARDGYTF. The CDR3 nucleotides are TGCACCAGCAGAGGAGCTCGGGATGGCTACACCTTC.

The table lists this clonotype with many counts. V gene TRBV28 combines with J gene TRBJ2-7; D is ambiguous. Germline V gives CDR1 MDHEN, CDR2 SYDVKM. With 6 bases removed from V and 0 bases from J, the gap between germline ends came to 27 bases. This CDR3 has 19 amino acids. CDR3 amino acids: CASSLPTFVGSASSYEQYF. CDR3 nucleotides: TGTGCCAGCAGCCTCCCCACGTTTGTCGGTTCCGCGAGCTCCTACGAGCAGTACTTC.

This chain connects TRBV20-1 to TRBJ1-1, with 8 bases fitting TRBD1. CDR3 length equals 16 residues. From germline, CDR1 is DFQATT and CDR2 SNEGSKA (reference sequence). Trimming removed 1 base from V and 2 bases from J; junction bases left unmatched: 9. The CDR3 loop reads CSARGPGGPSNTEAFF. In nucleotides, the CDR3 is TGCAGTGCTAGAGGTCCAGGGGGCCCTTCCAACACTGAAGCTTTCTTT.